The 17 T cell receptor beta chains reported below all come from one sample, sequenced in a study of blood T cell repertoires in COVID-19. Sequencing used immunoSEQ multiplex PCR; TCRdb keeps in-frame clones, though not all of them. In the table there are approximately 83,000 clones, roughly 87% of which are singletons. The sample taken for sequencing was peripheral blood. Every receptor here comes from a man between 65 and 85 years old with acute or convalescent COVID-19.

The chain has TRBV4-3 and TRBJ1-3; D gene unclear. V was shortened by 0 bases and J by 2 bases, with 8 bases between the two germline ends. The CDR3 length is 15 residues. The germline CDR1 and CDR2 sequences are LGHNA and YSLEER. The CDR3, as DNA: TGCGCCAGCAGCCAAGAATCCAATGCTGGAAACACCATATATTTT. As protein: CASSQESNAGNTIYF.

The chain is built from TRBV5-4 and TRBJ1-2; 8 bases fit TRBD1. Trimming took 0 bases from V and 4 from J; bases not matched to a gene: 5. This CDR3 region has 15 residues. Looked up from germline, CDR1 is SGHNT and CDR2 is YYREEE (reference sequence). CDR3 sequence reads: CASSLAGQGIYGYTF. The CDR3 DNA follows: TGTGCCAGCAGCTTGGCCGGACAGGGCATCTATGGCTACACCTTC.

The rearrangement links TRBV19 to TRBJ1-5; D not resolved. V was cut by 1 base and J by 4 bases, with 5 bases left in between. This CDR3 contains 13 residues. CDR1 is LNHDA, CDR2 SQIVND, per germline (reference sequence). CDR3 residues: CASSIVENQPQHF. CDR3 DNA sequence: TGTGCCAGTAGTATAGTAGAGAATCAGCCCCAGCATTTT.

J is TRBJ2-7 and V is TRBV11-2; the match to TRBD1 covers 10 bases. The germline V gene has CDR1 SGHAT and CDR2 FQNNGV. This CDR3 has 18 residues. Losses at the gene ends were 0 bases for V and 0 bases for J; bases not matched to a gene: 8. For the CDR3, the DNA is TGTGCCAGCAGCTTAGATTTTCAGGGACAGGGGTCCTCCTACGAGCAGTACTTC. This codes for CASSLDFQGQGSSYEQYF. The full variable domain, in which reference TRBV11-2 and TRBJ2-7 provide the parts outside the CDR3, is EAGVAQSPRYKIIEKRQSVAFWCNPISGHATLYWYQQILGQGPKLLIQFQNNGVVDDSQLPKDRFSAERLKGVDSTLKIQPAKLEDSAVYLCASSLDFQGQGSSYEQYFGPGTRLTVT.

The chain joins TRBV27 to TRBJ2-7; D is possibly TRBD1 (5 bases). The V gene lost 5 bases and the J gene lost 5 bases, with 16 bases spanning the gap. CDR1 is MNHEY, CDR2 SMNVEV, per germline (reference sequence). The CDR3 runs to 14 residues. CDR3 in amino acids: CASSNEVGVNEQYF. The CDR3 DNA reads TGTGCCAGCAGTAACGAGGTAGGGGTCAACGAGCAGTACTTC.

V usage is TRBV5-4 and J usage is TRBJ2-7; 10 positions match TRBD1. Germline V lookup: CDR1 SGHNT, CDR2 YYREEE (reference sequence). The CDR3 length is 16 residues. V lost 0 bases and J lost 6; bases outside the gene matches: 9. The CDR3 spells CASSLGTPGTGVEQYF. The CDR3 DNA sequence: TGTGCCAGCAGCTTGGGGACCCCCGGGACAGGGGTCGAGCAGTACTTC.

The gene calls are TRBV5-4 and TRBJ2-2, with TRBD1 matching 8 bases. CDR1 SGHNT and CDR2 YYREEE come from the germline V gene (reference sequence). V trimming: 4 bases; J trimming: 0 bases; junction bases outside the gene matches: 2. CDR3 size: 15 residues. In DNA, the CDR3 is TGTGCCAGCAGCCCGGGACAGGCGAACACCGGGGAGCTGTTTTTT. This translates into CASSPGQANTGELFF.

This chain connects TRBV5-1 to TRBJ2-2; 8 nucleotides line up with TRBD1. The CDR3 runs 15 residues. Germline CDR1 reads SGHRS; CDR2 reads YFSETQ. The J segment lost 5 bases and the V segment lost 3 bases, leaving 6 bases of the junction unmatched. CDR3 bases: TGCGCCAGCAGCTCAGGACAGGGAATAACCGGGGAGCTGTTTTTT. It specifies CASSSGQGITGELFF.

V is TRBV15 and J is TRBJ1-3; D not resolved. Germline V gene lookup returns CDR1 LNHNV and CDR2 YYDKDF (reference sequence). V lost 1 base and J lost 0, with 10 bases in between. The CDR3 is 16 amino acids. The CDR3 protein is CATSRGRSTSGNTIYF. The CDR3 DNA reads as TGTGCCACCAGCAGAGGGAGGAGTACCTCTGGAAACACCATATATTTT. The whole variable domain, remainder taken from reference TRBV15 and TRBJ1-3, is DAMVIQNPRYQVTQFGKPVTLSCSQTLNHNVMYWYQQKSSQAPKLLFHYYDKDFNNEADTPDNFQSRRPNTSFCFLDIRSPGLGDTAMYLCATSRGRSTSGNTIYFGEGSWLTVV.

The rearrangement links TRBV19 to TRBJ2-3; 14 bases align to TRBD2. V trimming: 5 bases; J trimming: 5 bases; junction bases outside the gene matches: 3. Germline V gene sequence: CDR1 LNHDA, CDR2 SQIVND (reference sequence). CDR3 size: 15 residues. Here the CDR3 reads CASSVTSGRVDTQYF. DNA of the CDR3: TGTGCCAGTAGTGTGACTAGCGGGAGGGTAGATACGCAGTATTTT.

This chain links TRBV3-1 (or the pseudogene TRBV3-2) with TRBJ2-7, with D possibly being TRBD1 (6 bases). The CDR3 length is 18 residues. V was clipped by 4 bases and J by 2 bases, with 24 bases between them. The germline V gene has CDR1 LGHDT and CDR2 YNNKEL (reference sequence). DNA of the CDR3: TGTGCCAGCAGCCCCGCAGGGGCTGCCTACATCGGGACCTACGAGCAGTACTTC. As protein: CASSPAGAAYIGTYEQYF.

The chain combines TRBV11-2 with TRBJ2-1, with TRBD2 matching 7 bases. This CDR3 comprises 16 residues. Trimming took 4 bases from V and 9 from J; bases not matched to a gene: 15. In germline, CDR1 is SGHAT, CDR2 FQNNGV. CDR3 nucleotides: TGTGCCAGCAGCTCCAGTCGCGGGAGACAATTCAGTGAGCAGTTCTTC. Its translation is CASSSSRGRQFSEQFF.

The CDR3 spells CAISDPTGGSGANVLTF. CDR3 coding DNA: TGTGCCATCAGTGACCCGACAGGGGGCTCTGGGGCCAACGTCCTGACTTTC. The V gene is TRBV10-3, the J gene TRBJ2-6, with 9 bases fitting TRBD1. CDR3 length: 17 amino acids. V lost 3 bases and J lost 0; bases outside the gene matches: 3. In germline, CDR1 is ENHRY, CDR2 SYGVKD.

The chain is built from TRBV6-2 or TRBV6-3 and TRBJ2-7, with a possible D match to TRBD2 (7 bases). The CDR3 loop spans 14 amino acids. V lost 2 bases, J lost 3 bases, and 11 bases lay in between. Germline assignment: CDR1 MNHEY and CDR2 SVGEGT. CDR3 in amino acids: CASSYRGANYEQYF. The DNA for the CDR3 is TGTGCCAGCAGTTACCGGGGGGCGAACTACGAGCAGTACTTC.

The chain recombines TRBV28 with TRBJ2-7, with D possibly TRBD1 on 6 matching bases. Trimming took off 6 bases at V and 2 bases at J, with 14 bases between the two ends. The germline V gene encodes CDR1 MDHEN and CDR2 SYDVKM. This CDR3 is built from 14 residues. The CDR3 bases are TGTGCCAGCAGCCCCCAGGGACAACCCTACGAGCAGTACTTC. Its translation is CASSPQGQPYEQYF. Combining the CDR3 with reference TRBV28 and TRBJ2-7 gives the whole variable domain DVKVTQSSRYLVKRTGEKVFLECVQDMDHENMFWYRQDPGLGLRLIYFSYDVKMKEKGDIPEGYSVSREKKERFSLILESASTNQTSMYLCASSPQGQPYEQYFGPGTRLTVT.

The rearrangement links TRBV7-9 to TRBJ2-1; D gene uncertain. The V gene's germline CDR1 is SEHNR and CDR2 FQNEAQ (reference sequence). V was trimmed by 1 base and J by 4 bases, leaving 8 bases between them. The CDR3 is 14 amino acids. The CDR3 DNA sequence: TGTGCCAGCAGCTTAGTTTCGGTTTACAATGAGCAGTTCTTC. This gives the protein CASSLVSVYNEQFF.

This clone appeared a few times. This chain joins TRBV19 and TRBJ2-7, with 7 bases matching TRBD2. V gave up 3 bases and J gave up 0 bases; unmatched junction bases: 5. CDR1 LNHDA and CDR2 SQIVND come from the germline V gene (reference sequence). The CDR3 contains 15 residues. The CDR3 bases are TGTGCCAGTAGTATCCTAGCGGAGAGCTCCTACGAGCAGTACTTC. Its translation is CASSILAESSYEQYF.